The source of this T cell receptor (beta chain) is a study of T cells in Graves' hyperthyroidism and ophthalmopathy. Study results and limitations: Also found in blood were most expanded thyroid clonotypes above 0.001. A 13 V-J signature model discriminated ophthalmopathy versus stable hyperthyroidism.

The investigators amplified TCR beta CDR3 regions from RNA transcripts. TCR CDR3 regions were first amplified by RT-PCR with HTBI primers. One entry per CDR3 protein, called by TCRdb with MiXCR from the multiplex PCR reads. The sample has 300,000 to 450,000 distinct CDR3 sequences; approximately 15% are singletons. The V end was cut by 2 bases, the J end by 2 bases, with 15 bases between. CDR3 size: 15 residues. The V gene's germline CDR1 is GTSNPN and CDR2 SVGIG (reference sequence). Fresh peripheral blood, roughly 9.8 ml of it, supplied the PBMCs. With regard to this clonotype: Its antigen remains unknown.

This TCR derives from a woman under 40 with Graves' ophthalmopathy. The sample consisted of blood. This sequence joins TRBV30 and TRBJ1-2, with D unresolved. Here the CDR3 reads CAWSLGRAGNYGYTF. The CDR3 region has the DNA TGTGCCTGGAGTCTGGGTAGGGCCGGCAACTATGGCTACACCTTC.